This T cell receptor (beta chain) was sequenced in a study of blood T cell repertoires in COVID-19 (dated by TCRdb to 2020 to 2022). Looking at the study overall: Collaborator samples came from the United States, Italy and Spain and covered acute and convalescent phases of COVID-19. The prospective study material was composed of cDNA or gDNA derived from T cells, B-cell-depleted T cells, or PBMCs. Deeply sampled blood TCRbeta repertoires from subjects exposed to, actively infected with, or recovered from COVID-19 were included in the dataset. The repertoires were made available in a free public database intended to serve as a resource for research on the immune response to SARS-CoV-2. Samples were obtained from the ongoing ImmuneRACE study (first 160 participants) and from 1,254 subjects provided by 6 global collaborators. A de-identified subject ID, COVID-19 status, age in years and sex were almost always included in the sample metadata. Where available, HLA class I and class II types were taken from metadata supplied by the sample provider and were not determined by assay-based typing. Summary of the overall study and its limitations: The quantity of clinical and demographic metadata differed by source and by participant and was supplied without curation.

Regarding this clone: The antigen it recognizes is unknown. Within one base of it there is no much larger clone, and no base qualities were kept.

Unmatched junction bases come to 5, with V trimmed by 1 base and J by 8 bases. CDR1 and CDR2, per the germline V gene, are MNHNS and SASEGT. Reading from cysteine to phenylalanine, the CDR3 counts 14 amino acids. Only the CDR3 DNA stays, 42 bases, in frame from base 1. TCRbeta CDR3 regions were amplified from genomic DNA using the immunoSEQ Assay, a bias-controlled multiplex PCR. The source study handled its data this way. Nucleated cell counts per sample were estimated from amplification of reference gene primers within the assay. Sequence reads were collapsed and filtered to measure the absolute abundance of every unique TCRbeta CDR3 rearrangement. For each sample, productive Simpson clonality was calculated as the square root of Simpson's diversity index across productive rearrangements. TCRdb re-hosts the immuneACCESS table, in-frame sequences only. Its copies lack some clones; in the studies checked, an unresolved V gene accounts for under half of them, and the cause for the rest is not known. V, J and clone size were drawn from that table, and D and trimming were deduced from the DNA. This sample comprises nearly 250,000 clones, about 83% of them detected only once. The top ten clones comprise 5% to 6% of the sample.

One collaborating source in Seattle enrolled patients while the patients were actively infected and followed the patients over time throughout the course of disease. Collaborating institutions collected whole blood in K2EDTA tubes following their own protocols. For TCRbeta analysis, collaborators shipped samples as frozen whole blood, isolated PBMCs, or DNA extracted from either of those sample types. This chain is built from TRBV6-1 and TRBJ2-4, with 7 central nucleotides matching TRBD1. The receptor comes from an elderly woman with COVID-19, enrolled during active disease. Sequencing input: peripheral blood. The sequenced DNA: TGTGCCAGCAGTGAAGGACAGGGCTCGGACATTCAGTACTTC. Its protein reads: CASSEGQGSDIQYF.